This T cell receptor beta chain was found in a study of cytomegalovirus exposure and HLA in healthy donors. Findings of the study overall: Productive status was seen about 90% or about 30% of the time for most TCR beta V segments in an earlier analysis. Researchers reported in a later analysis that common viral pathogens appeared linked to several top clusters. With later analysis, a missense DCLRE1C variant became linked to TCR beta V- and J-gene trimming. Later analysis revealed greater clonal expansion in HLA-associated TCR beta chains than in equally common others.

Between the trimmed V and J ends, which lost 6 bases and 3 bases, there was a span of 20 bases. The CDR3 runs 16 residues. CDR1 GTSNPN and CDR2 SVGIG come from the germline V gene (reference sequence). About this clone: Its cognate antigen is unknown.

Use of 60 Vbeta and 13 Jbeta primers characterized the PCR. Only in-frame clones appear in the TCRdb table, and some are missing; sequencing was by immunoSEQ multiplex PCR. The sample includes under 150,000 clones, 65% to 85% of them seen just once. The sample taken for sequencing was PBMCs. This clonotype was obtained from a woman in her thirties or forties in good health and CMV-seronegative. V gene TRBV30 combines with J gene TRBJ1-4, with D hard to call. CDR3 nucleotide sequence: TGTGCCTGCCAGAACCCCGGGAGGGTATCTAATGAAAAACTGTTTTTT. Its translation: CACQNPGRVSNEKLFF. The entire variable domain, with the rest obtained from reference TRBV30 and TRBJ1-4, is as follows: SQTIHQWPATLVQPVGSPLSLECTVEGTSNPNLYWYRQAAGRGLQLLFYSVGIGQISSEVPQNLSASRPQDRQFILSSKKLLLSDSGFYLCACQNPGRVSNEKLFFGSGTQLSVL.